This T cell receptor beta chain was retrieved from a study of early T cells in non-severe SARS-CoV-2 infection. Germline V CDR1 and CDR2: MNHEY, SVGAGI. After removal of 10 bases from V and 6 bases from J, the junction contained 6 bases not matched to a gene. This CDR3 is 13 amino acids long. TCRdb ran MiXCR on the 5' RACE reads and lists one entry per CDR3 protein. The sample shows 100,000 to 120,000 distinct CDR3 sequences, 9% to 13% of them seen only once. In its sample, this clonotype was seen many times. The source is an adult who was a healthcare worker with PCR-confirmed SARS-CoV-2 infection or an uninfected control (not recorded which). The sequencing input was whole blood. V and J are TRBV6-5 and TRBJ1-3; 10 bases fit TRBD1. The CDR3 region has the DNA TGTGCCACCATGGACAGGGGGGCAAACACCATATATTTT. Residues: CATMDRGANTIYF.